Following are 25 T cell receptor beta chains from one sample sequenced in a study of T cell repertoires in cytomegalovirus infection. TCRdb recomputed calls from the reads with MiXCR, one row per CDR3 protein. The repertoire holds approximately 180,000 distinct CDR3 sequences, less than 9.5% seen once, with roughly 4.8% in the top ten. The sequenced material came from PBMCs. These receptors originate from a human donor in good health (CMV status not recorded). Some clones in this sample may be carry-over from other donors' samples.

The CDR3 DNA follows: TGTGCCAGCAGCCTGCCGGGCCTCTCCTACGAGCAGTACTTC. Translated: CASSLPGLSYEQYF. This chain uses TRBV14 with TRBJ2-7, with D unresolved. CDR3 length: 14 residues. V shed 4 bases and J shed 0 bases, with 10 bases lying between them. Germline V lookup: CDR1 SGHDN, CDR2 FVKESK.

V and J are TRBV27 and TRBJ1-5; the D is unclear. The CDR3 extends over 15 amino acids. Germline loops: CDR1 MNHEY, CDR2 SMNVEV (reference sequence). Trimming left V 5 bases short and J 3 bases short, with 14 bases between. CDR3 in amino acids: CASSPLGSTNQPQHF. The CDR3 nucleotides read TGTGCCAGCAGTCCGCTAGGGAGCACCAATCAGCCCCAGCATTTT.

Ten or more counts support this clonotype. This chain joins TRBV7-2 and TRBJ1-2; D call uncertain. The germline gives CDR1 SGHTA, CDR2 FQGNSA. This CDR3 spans 15 amino acids. Trimming took 0 bases from V and 2 from J, leaving 10 bases between them. DNA of the CDR3: TGTGCCAGCAGCTTAGCTGCCAATCCCAACTATGGCTACACCTTC. Protein product: CASSLAANPNYGYTF.

This clonotype was counted at least ten times. The chain joins TRBV15 to TRBJ2-3; 9 positions match TRBD2. This CDR3 is built from 14 residues. Germline CDR1 reads LNHNV; CDR2 reads YYDKDF (reference sequence). Trimming took 4 bases from V and 4 from J; bases not matched to a gene: 3. The CDR3: CATSISGGSDTQYF. CDR3 nucleotides: TGTGCCACCAGCATCAGCGGGGGGTCAGATACGCAGTATTTT.

In its sample, this clonotype was seen once. This clone may be a read error of a much larger clone one base away. CDR3 nucleotides: TGTGCCACCAGCAGAGAGAGAACAGGGATCGGTTCACCCCTCCGCTTT. It translates to CATSRERTGIGSPLRF. The chain joins TRBV15 to TRBJ1-6, with a possible D match to TRBD1 (6 bases). The CDR3 is 16 amino acids. Germline CDR1 reads LNHNV; CDR2 reads YYDKDF (reference sequence).

The chain joins TRBV10-2 to TRBJ1-1; D gene uncertain. Germline V gene lookup returns CDR1 WSHSY and CDR2 SAAADI. With 6 bases removed from V and 5 bases from J, the gap between germline ends came to 13 bases. This CDR3 has 13 amino acids. CDR3 region: CASRLSALTEAFF. The CDR3, as DNA: TGCGCCAGCAGACTCAGCGCCTTGACTGAAGCTTTCTTT.

This clonotype was seen at least ten times. The chain joins TRBV19 to TRBJ2-7; 10 nucleotides agree with TRBD1. The CDR3 is made up of 14 amino acids. Germline assignment: CDR1 LNHDA and CDR2 SQIVND (reference sequence). The J segment lost 5 bases and the V segment lost 8 bases, leaving 9 bases of the junction unmatched. The CDR3 loop reads CASVGRDRGHEQYF. CDR3 bases: TGTGCCAGTGTCGGCCGGGACAGGGGACACGAGCAGTACTTC.

This clonotype was found a few times. The chain joins TRBV9 to TRBJ1-2, with 11 positions matching TRBD1. This CDR3 region has 15 residues. With 0 bases clipped from V and 4 bases from J, the junction kept 2 bases outside the gene matches. The V gene's germline CDR1 is SGDLS and CDR2 YYNGEE. The CDR3 DNA reads TGTGCCAGCAGCGTAGGGACAGGGGGCCGCTATGGCTACACCTTC. Its translation is CASSVGTGGRYGYTF.

This clonotype appeared many times. This chain joins TRBV6-2 or TRBV6-3 and TRBJ2-2; 8 bases agree with TRBD1. Germline V lookup: CDR1 MNHEY, CDR2 SVGEGT. The CDR3 sequence is 14 residues long. Trimming removed 2 bases from V and 5 bases from J; junction bases left unmatched: 1. In nucleotides, the CDR3 is TGTGCCAGCAGTTACCGGACAGGGACCGGGGAGCTGTTTTTT. Encoded protein: CASSYRTGTGELFF.

In this sample, this clonotype turned up many times. The chain carries TRBV7-2 and TRBJ1-5; maybe TRBD1 (6 bases). This CDR3 is built from 15 residues. V lost 2 bases and J lost 4, with 12 bases in between. Germline lookup yields CDR1 SGHTA and CDR2 FQGNSA. In DNA form, the CDR3 reads TGTGCCAGCAGCTTAACGGGGGCGTCTAATCAGCCCCAGCATTTT. Its protein is CASSLTGASNQPQHF. The whole variable domain, remainder taken from reference TRBV7-2 and TRBJ1-5, is GAGVSQSPSNKVTEKGKDVELRCDPISGHTALYWYRQSLGQGLEFLIYFQGNSAPDKSGLPSDRFSAERTGGSVSTLTIQRTQQEDSAVYLCASSLTGASNQPQHFGDGTRLSIL.

Many counts were recorded for this clonotype. The chain recombines TRBV7-2 with TRBJ2-6; TRBD1 aligns across 10 bases. V shed 5 bases, J shed 0 bases, and the junction held 4 bases outside the gene matches. Germline CDR1 reads SGHTA; CDR2 reads FQGNSA. The CDR3 is 17 amino acids. The CDR3 spells CASSQGDRGSGANVLTF. The DNA for the CDR3 is TGTGCCAGCAGCCAAGGGGACAGGGGCTCTGGGGCCAACGTCCTGACTTTC. The full variable domain, rest sourced from reference TRBV7-2 and TRBJ2-6, is GAGVSQSPSNKVTEKGKDVELRCDPISGHTALYWYRQSLGQGLEFLIYFQGNSAPDKSGLPSDRFSAERTGGSVSTLTIQRTQQEDSAVYLCASSQGDRGSGANVLTFGAGSRLTVL.

Many counts were recorded for this clonotype. The chain links TRBV20-1 to TRBJ2-2; 14 bases fit TRBD2. CDR3 size: 18 residues. Germline V CDR1 and CDR2: DFQATT, SNEGSKA (reference sequence). V dropped 3 bases and J dropped 2; count of bases not matched to a gene: 8. The CDR3 nucleotides read TGCAGTGCTAGCGAGACTAGCGGGAGGGCCATTAACACCGGGGAGCTGTTTTTT. It translates to CSASETSGRAINTGELFF.

The chain has TRBV3-1 and TRBJ1-1, with 9 positions matching TRBD1. J lost 2 bases, V lost 2 bases, and 3 bases had no gene match. The CDR3 sequence is 15 residues long. CDR1 and CDR2 from the germline V gene are LGHDT and YNNKEL (reference sequence). CDR3 in amino acids: CASSQTGGFNTEAFF. CDR3 nucleotides: TGTGCCAGCAGCCAAACAGGGGGCTTTAACACTGAAGCTTTCTTT.

The chain is built from TRBV20-1 and TRBJ2-5, with 16 positions matching TRBD2. Germline V CDR1 and CDR2: DFQATT, SNEGSKA (reference sequence). The CDR3 has 17 amino acids. Trimming removed 6 bases from V and 3 bases from J; junction bases left unmatched: 10. Here the CDR3 DNA reads TGCAGTGCAAGTCCGGGACTAGCGGGGGGGCTAGAAGAGACCCAGTACTTC. Protein: CSASPGLAGGLEETQYF.

This clonotype occurred a few times. The CDR3, as DNA: TGTGCCAGTAGTATAGAGGGGCCTGGCTACACCTTC. It is translated as CASSIEGPGYTF. This chain uses TRBV19 with TRBJ1-2, with D tentatively TRBD1 (5 bases). Trimming stripped 0 bases from V and 7 bases from J, with 6 bases between. Germline CDR1 is LNHDA and CDR2 is SQIVND (reference sequence). This CDR3 has 12 amino acids.

This chain uses TRBV20-1 with TRBJ2-7; TRBD1 might be the D (5 bases). The CDR3 contains 16 residues. Trimming stripped 2 bases from V and 1 base from J, with 18 bases between. Germline V gene lookup returns CDR1 DFQATT and CDR2 SNEGSKA (reference sequence). DNA for the CDR3: TGCAGTGCTAGAAGGGGTCCGAGCGATAGATCCTACGAGCAGTACTTC. Its translation is CSARRGPSDRSYEQYF.

This clonotype was detected only a few times. The V and J genes are TRBV9 and TRBJ2-3, with D unclear. Germline V gene sequence: CDR1 SGDLS, CDR2 YYNGEE. The length of the CDR3 is 18 residues. Trimming shortened V by 1 base and J by 0 bases, and 18 bases separated the two germline ends. The CDR3 nucleotides are TGTGCCAGCAGCGTAAATTCAGCGTGGGCCTCTAGCACAGATACGCAGTATTTT. Translated: CASSVNSAWASSTDTQYF.

The sample holds many counts of this clonotype. This chain connects TRBV7-2 to TRBJ1-2; tentative D call: TRBD1 (5 bases). V shed 2 bases and J shed 2 bases, with 9 bases lying between them. The V gene's germline CDR1 is SGHTA and CDR2 FQGNSA. CDR3 length equals 14 residues. The chain's CDR3 is CASSLFQGNYGYTF. CDR3 bases: TGTGCCAGCAGCTTATTCCAGGGCAACTATGGCTACACCTTC.

This clonotype was seen only a few times. This rearrangement joins TRBV7-9 to TRBJ2-3; 7 nucleotides match TRBD1. Germline loops: CDR1 SEHNR, CDR2 FQNEAQ (reference sequence). After removal of 4 bases from V and 2 bases from J, the junction contained 6 bases not matched to a gene. The CDR3 runs 15 residues. The CDR3 DNA reads TGTGCCAGCAGCTCCTCGGGACAGAACACAGATACGCAGTATTTT. Encoded protein: CASSSSGQNTDTQYF.

The CDR3 spells CASSPDRNTRPQHF. The CDR3 DNA follows: TGTGCCAGCTCACCAGACAGGAACACGAGGCCCCAGCATTTT. The V and J genes are TRBV18 and TRBJ1-5, with D possibly TRBD1 on 6 matching bases. Trimming shortened V by 2 bases and J by 9 bases, and 14 bases separated the two germline ends. Per the germline V gene, CDR1 is KGHSH and CDR2 is LQKENI. This CDR3 is 14 amino acids long.

This clonotype was counted a few times. The chain recombines TRBV9 with TRBJ2-5; TRBD1 is a possible D gene (5 bases). The germline V gene encodes CDR1 SGDLS and CDR2 YYNGEE. The CDR3 is 15 residues long. The V and J ends lost 1 base and 3 bases respectively, with 13 bases between them. The CDR3 bases are TGTGCCAGCAGCGTAACCCCCCAGGGAAAAGAGACCCAGTACTTC. The encoded protein is CASSVTPQGKETQYF.

The V call is TRBV20-1, the J call TRBJ2-2; D is perhaps TRBD1 (5 bases). This CDR3 is built from 13 residues. CDR1 DFQATT and CDR2 SNEGSKA come from the germline V gene (reference sequence). V lost 3 bases, J lost 7 bases, and 12 bases lay in between. The CDR3 bases are TGCAGTGCTAGGGGGCCCGCTGGCGGGGAGCTGTTTTTT. Its translation is CSARGPAGGELFF.

This clonotype was recorded a few times. The chain employs TRBV7-9 and TRBJ1-2, with D possibly matching TRBD1 (5 bases). This CDR3 contains 13 residues. Germline V gene lookup returns CDR1 SEHNR and CDR2 FQNEAQ (reference sequence). V shed 6 bases and J shed 5 bases, with 13 bases lying between them. The CDR3 here is CASRSEGLYGYTF. The CDR3 nucleotides read TGTGCCAGCAGATCCGAGGGACTTTATGGCTACACCTTC.

This clonotype was observed many times. The V gene is TRBV7-2, the J gene TRBJ2-5; D remains ambiguous. The V and J ends lost 5 bases and 4 bases respectively, with 8 bases between them. The V gene's germline CDR1 is SGHTA and CDR2 FQGNSA. The CDR3 has 12 residues. CDR3 nucleotides: TGTGCCAGCAGCATTAGAGGAGAGACCCAGTACTTC. Translation: CASSIRGETQYF.

This clonotype was found many times. The V gene is TRBV27, the J gene TRBJ2-7, with D tentatively TRBD1 (7 bases). V was clipped by 4 bases and J by 3 bases, with 13 bases between them. CDR1 is MNHEY, CDR2 SMNVEV, per germline (reference sequence). The CDR3 has 14 residues. The CDR3 sequence is CASSSRGQNYEQYF. CDR3 DNA sequence: TGTGCCAGCAGTTCGCGGGGACAGAACTACGAGCAGTACTTC.